The clone carrying this TCR beta chain was detected a few times. The data were taken from a study of blood T cell repertoires in COVID-19. On the study more broadly: The origin of the acute and convalescent COVID-19 samples was the United States, Italy and Spain. T cells, B-cell-depleted T cells, or PBMCs supplied cDNA or gDNA.

The CDR3 is made up of 17 amino acids. Germline V CDR1 and CDR2: SGHTA, FQGNSA. V shed 2 bases, J shed 7 bases, and the junction held 9 bases outside the gene matches. Per the study methods: Amplification of reference gene primers provided the estimated nucleated cell counts. TCRdb's table, derived via immunoSEQ multiplex PCR, lists solely in-frame clones and lacks some. That table gives V, J and clone size, and the DNA gave D and trimming. The top ten hold around 3.5% of the sample, which has hundreds of thousands of clones, approximately 89% seen once. This chain links TRBV7-2 with TRBJ2-2, with TRBD2 identical over 11 bases. Sequencing was done on a sample of peripheral blood. The sequence derives from a woman younger than 30 who had recovered from COVID-19. CDR3 sequence reads: CASSLTTSGRFGGELFF. CDR3 nucleotides: TGTGCCAGCAGCTTAACCACTAGCGGGAGATTTGGCGGGGAGCTGTTTTTT.